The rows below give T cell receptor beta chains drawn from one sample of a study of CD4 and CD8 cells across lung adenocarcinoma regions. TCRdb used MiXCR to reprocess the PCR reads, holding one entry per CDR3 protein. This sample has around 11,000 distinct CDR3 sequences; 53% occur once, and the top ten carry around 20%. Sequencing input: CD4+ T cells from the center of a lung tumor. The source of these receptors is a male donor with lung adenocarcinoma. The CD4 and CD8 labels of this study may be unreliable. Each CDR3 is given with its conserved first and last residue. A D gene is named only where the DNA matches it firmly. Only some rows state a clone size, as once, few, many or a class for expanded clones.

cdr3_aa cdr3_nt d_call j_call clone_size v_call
CASSPGGSGAYVLSF TGTGCCAGCAGTCCCGGGGGCTCTGGGGCCTACGTGCTGTCTTTC - TRBJ2-6 - TRBV27
CASSGPGLTDTQYF TGTGCCAGCAGCGGTCCAGGGCTTACAGATACGCAGTATTTT - TRBJ2-3 few TRBV11-2
CASSQEAWGLSYEQYF TGTGCCAGCAGCCAAGAAGCTTGGGGACTCAGCTACGAGCAGTACTTC - TRBJ2-7 many TRBV14
CASGFLAGGQETQYF TGTGCCAGCGGTTTCTTGGCGGGTGGCCAAGAGACGCAGTACTTT - TRBJ2-3 - TRBV27
CAGQGGRDQKIQYF TGCGCGGGCCAGGGGGGCCGTGACCAAAAGATTCAGTACTTC - TRBJ2-4 - TRBV10-1
CGGGEGGRGPDTQYF TGCGGCGGGGGTGAAGGGGGACGTGGCCCAGATACGCAGTACTTC - TRBJ2-7 - TRBV10-1
CASSLGFGGNEETQYF TGTGCCAGCAGTTTAGGGTTCGGGGGTAACGAAGAGACCCAGTACTTC - TRBJ2-5 - TRBV27
CASSYERGGREETQYF TGTGCCAGCAGTTACGAACGGGGCGGTCGTGAAGAGACCCAGTACTTC - TRBJ2-5 - TRBV6-5
CASSEYGIRTETQYF TGTGCCAGCAGTGAATACGGCATACGCACAGAGACCCAGTATTTT - TRBJ2-3 - TRBV25-1
CASRRLAGLIDTQYF TGTGCCAGCAGACGACTAGCGGGATTAATAGATACGCAGTATTTT TRBD2 TRBJ2-3 once TRBV27
CAGGYGGWGPETQYF TGTGCCGGGGGTTACGGGGGCTGGGGCCCAGAGACCCAGTACTTT - TRBJ2-3 - TRBV6-5
CAASDRIADTQYF TGTGCCGCCTCGGACAGGATAGCAGATACGCAGTATTTT TRBD1 TRBJ2-3 - TRBV10-3
CVPSFCGSLCIEGASSEVPCCF TGTGTCCCAAGCTTCTGTGGGTCTCTTTGCATTGAGGGTGCAAGCTCAGAGGTGCCTTGCTGCTTC - TRBJ2-1 few TRBV7-2